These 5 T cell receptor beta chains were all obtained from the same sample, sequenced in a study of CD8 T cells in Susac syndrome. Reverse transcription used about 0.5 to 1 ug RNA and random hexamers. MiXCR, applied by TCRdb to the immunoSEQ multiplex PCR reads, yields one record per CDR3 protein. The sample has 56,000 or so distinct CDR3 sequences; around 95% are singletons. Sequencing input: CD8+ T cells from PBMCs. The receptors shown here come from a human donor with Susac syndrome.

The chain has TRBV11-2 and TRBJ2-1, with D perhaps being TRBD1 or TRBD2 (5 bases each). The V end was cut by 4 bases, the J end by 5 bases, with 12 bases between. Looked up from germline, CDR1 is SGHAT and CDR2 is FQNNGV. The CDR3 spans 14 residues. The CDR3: CASSSRGNHNEQFF. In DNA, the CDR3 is TGTGCCAGCAGCTCGAGGGGTAACCACAATGAGCAGTTCTTC.

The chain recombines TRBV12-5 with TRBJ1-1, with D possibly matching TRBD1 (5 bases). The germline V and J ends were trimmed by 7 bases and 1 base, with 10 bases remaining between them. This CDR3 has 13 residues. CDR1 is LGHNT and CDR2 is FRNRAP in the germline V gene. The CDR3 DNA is TGTGCTAGTGCCCAGACAGCGAACACTGAAGCTTTCTTT. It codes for CASAQTANTEAFF.

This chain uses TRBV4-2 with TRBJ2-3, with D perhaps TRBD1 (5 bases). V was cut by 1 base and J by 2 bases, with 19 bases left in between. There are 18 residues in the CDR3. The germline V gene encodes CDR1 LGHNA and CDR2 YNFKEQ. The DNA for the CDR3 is TGTGCCAGCAGCCAAGTCGTTGGTCCTGACAGAAACACAGATACGCAGTATTTT. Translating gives CASSQVVGPDRNTDTQYF.

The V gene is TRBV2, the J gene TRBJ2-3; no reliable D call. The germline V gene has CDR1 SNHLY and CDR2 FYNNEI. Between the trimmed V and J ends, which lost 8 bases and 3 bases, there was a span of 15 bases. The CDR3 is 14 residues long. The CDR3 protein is CASVNWVRTDTQYF. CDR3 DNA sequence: TGTGCCAGCGTTAACTGGGTCCGGACAGATACGCAGTATTTT.

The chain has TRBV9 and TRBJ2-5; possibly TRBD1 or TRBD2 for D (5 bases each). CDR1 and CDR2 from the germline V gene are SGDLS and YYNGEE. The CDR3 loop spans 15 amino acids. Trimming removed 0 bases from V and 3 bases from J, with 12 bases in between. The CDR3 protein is CASSVGVVGEETQYF. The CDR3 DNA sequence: TGTGCCAGCAGCGTAGGAGTTGTGGGGGAAGAGACCCAGTACTTC.